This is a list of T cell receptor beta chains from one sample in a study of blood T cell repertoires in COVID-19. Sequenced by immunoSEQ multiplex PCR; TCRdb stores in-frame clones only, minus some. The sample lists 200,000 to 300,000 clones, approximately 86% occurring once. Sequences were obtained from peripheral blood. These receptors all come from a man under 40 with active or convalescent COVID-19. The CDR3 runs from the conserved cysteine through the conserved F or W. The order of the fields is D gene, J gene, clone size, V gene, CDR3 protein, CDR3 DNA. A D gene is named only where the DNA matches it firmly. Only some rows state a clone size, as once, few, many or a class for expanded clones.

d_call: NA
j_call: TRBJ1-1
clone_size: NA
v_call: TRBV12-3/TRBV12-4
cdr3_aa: CASSVQVTEAFF
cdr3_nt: TGTGCCAGCAGTGTACAGGTGACTGAAGCTTTCTTT

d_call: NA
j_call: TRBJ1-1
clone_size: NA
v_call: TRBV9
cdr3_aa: CASSIGQLMNTEAFF
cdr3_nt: TGTGCCAGCAGCATCGGACAGTTGATGAACACTGAAGCTTTCTTT

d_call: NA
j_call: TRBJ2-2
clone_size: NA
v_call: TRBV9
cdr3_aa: CASSPRGDGPYTGELFF
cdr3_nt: TGTGCCAGCAGCCCCAGGGGGGATGGCCCATACACCGGGGAGCTGTTTTTT

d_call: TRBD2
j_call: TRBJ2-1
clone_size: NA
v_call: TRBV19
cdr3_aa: CASSNLGLAANNEQFF
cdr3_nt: TGTGCCAGTAGTAATTTGGGACTAGCGGCAAACAATGAGCAGTTCTTC

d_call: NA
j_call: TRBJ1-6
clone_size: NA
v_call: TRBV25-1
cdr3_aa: CASSATDKRILLHF
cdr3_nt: TGTGCCAGCAGTGCGACGGACAAGCGAATACTCCTCCACTTT

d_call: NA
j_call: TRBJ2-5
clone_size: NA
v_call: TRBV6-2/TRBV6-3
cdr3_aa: CASSIRGDGTQYF
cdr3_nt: TGTGCCAGCAGCATCAGGGGCGACGGGACCCAGTACTTC

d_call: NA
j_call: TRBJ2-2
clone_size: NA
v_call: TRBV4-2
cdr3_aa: CASSQDRGGGLANTGELFF
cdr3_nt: TGTGCCAGCAGCCAAGATCGAGGGGGGGGGCTGGCGAACACCGGGGAGCTGTTTTTT

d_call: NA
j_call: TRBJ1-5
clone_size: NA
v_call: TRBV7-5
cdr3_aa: CARSTMTGSSNQPQHF
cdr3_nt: TGTGCCAGAAGCACAATGACAGGGAGCTCAAATCAGCCCCAGCATTTT

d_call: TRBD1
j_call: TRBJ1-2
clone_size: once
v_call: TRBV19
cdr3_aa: CASRSRTLTGHGYTF
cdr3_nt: TGTGCCAGTAGATCCCGAACCCTGACAGGGCACGGCTACACCTTC

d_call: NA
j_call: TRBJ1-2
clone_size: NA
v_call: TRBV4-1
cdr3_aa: CASSFITEGKDYGYTF
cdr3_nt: TGCGCCAGCAGCTTCATTACAGAGGGAAAGGACTATGGCTACACCTTC

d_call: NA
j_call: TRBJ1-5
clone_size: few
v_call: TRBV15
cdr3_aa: CATSSPGQVNQPQHF
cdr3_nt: TGTGCCACCAGCAGTCCAGGGCAGGTGAATCAGCCCCAGCATTTT

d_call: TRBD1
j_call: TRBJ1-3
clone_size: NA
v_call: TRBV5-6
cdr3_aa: CASSGDSGNTIYF
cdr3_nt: TGTGCCAGCAGCGGGGACAGTGGAAACACCATATATTTT

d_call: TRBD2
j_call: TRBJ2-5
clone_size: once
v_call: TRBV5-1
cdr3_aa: CASSDQTSGVETQYF
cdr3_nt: TGCGCCAGCAGCGATCAGACTAGCGGGGTGGAGACCCAGTACTTC

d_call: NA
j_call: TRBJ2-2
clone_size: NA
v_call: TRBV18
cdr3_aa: CASSPTSTGELFF
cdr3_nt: TGTGCCAGCTCACCCACAAGTACCGGGGAGCTGTTTTTT

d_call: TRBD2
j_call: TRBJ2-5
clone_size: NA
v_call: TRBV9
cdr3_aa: CASSAISGGAWETQYF
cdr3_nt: TGTGCCAGCAGCGCGATTAGCGGGGGGGCTTGGGAGACCCAGTACTTC

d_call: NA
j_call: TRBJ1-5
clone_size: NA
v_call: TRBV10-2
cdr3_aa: CASSSRGRQPQHF
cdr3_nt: TGCGCCAGCAGTTCCAGGGGACGGCAGCCCCAGCATTTT

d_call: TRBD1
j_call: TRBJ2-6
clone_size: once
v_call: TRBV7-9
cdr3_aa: CASSQGDNSGANVLTF
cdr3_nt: TGTGCCAGCAGCCAGGGGGATAACTCTGGGGCCAACGTCCTGACTTTC

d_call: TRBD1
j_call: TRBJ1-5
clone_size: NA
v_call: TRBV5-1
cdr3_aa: CASSPQGDQPQHF
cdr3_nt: TGCGCCAGCAGCCCCCAGGGGGATCAGCCCCAGCATTTT

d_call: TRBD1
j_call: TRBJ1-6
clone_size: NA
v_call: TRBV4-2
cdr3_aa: CASSKLGTGGNNSPLHF
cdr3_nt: TGTGCCAGCAGCAAATTGGGGACAGGGGGGAATAATTCACCCCTCCACTTT

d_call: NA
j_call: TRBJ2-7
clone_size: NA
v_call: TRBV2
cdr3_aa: CASRLEGGIGEQYF
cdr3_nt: TGTGCCAGCAGGCTAGAGGGGGGGATCGGCGAGCAGTACTTC

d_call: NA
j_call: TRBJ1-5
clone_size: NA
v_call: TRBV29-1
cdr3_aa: CSVREGGDQPQHF
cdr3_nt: TGCAGCGTCCGGGAGGGGGGCGATCAGCCCCAGCATTTT

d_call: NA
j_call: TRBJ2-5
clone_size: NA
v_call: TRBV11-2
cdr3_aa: CASSPRETQYF
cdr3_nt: TGTGCCAGCAGCCCCAGGGAGACCCAGTACTTC

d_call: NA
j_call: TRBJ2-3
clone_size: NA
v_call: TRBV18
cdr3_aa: CASSPRDTYTDTQYF
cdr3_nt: TGTGCCAGCTCACCAAGGGACACATACACAGATACGCAGTATTTT

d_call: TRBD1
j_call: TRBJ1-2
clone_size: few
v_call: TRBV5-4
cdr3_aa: CASSLYRDRDYGYTF
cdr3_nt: TGTGCCAGCAGCTTATACCGGGACAGGGACTATGGCTACACCTTC

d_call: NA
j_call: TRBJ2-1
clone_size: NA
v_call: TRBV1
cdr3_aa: CTSISAGGPRNEQFF
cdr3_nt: TGCACCAGCATTTCGGCGGGGGGGCCTCGGAATGAGCAGTTCTTC

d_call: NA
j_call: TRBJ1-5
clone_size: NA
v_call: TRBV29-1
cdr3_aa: CSVAQNSNQPQHF
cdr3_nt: TGCAGCGTTGCACAGAATAGCAATCAGCCCCAGCATTTT

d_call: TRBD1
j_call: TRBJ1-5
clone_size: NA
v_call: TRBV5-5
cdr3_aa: CASSMGTGNQPQHF
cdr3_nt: TGTGCCAGCAGCATGGGGACAGGCAATCAGCCCCAGCATTTT

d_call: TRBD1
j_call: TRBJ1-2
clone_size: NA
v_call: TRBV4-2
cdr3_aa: CASSQAGFGTVNYGYTF
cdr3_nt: TGTGCCAGCAGCCAAGCTGGGTTTGGGACAGTTAACTATGGCTACACCTTC

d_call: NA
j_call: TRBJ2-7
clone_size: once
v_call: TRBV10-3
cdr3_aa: CAISEGQGEQYF
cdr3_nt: TGTGCCATCAGTGAGGGGCAGGGAGAGCAGTACTTC

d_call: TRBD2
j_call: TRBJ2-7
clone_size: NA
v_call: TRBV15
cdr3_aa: CATSNSTSGSYEQYF
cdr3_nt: TGTGCCACCAGCAACTCGACTAGCGGCTCCTACGAGCAGTACTTC

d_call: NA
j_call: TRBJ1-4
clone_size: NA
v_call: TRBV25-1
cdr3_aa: CASSEKTGVFEKLFF
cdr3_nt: TGTGCCAGCAGTGAGAAGACAGGAGTTTTCGAAAAACTGTTTTTT

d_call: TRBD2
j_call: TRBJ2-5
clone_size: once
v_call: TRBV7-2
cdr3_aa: CASSLTSGSMETQYF
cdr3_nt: TGTGCCAGCAGCTTGACTAGCGGATCTATGGAGACCCAGTACTTC

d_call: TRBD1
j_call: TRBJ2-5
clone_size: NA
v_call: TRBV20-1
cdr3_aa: CSADREETQYF
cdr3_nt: TGCAGTGCTGACAGGGAAGAGACCCAGTACTTC

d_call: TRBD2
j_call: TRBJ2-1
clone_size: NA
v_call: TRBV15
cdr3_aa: CATESGGLKNEQFF
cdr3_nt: TGTGCCACCGAGAGCGGGGGGCTGAAAAATGAGCAGTTCTTC

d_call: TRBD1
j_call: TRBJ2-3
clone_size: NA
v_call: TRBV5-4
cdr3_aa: CASSFDRGDPAYTDTQYF
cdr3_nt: TGTGCCAGCAGCTTTGACAGGGGGGACCCCGCGTACACAGATACGCAGTATTTT

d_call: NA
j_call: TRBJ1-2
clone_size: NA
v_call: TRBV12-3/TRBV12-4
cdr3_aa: CASSFPGRGYTF
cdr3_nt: TGTGCCAGCAGTTTTCCGGGTAGGGGCTACACCTTC

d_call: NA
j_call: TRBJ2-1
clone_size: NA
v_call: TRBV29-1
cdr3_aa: CSVEELVGQYNEQFF
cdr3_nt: TGCAGCGTTGAAGAACTAGTCGGCCAATACAATGAGCAGTTCTTC

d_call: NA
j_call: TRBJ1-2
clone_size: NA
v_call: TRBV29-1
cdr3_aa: CSVVGVYGYTF
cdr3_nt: TGCAGCGTTGTAGGGGTTTATGGCTACACCTTC